The table lists the clone carrying this TCR beta chain with a count of one. The data were taken from a study of blood T cell repertoires in COVID-19. Study-wide background: Samples came from the United States, Italy and Spain, spanning acute and convalescent COVID-19. PBMCs, B-cell-depleted T cells, or T cells provided the cDNA or gDNA that made up the material.

The CDR3 is made up of 16 amino acids. The germline V gene encodes CDR1 SGHNT and CDR2 YYREEE (reference sequence). The V gene end was trimmed by 4 bases and the J gene end by 1 base; junction bases not matched to a gene: 4. Produced via immunoSEQ multiplex PCR; TCRdb's table is partial and in-frame only. The sample carries about 82,000 clones, around 80% recorded once. Patients at the Seattle site were enrolled during active infection and followed longitudinally. The source of this sequence is a man aged 55 to 70 with COVID-19, enrolled during active disease. Sequencing was done on a sample of peripheral blood. This rearrangement joins TRBV5-4 to TRBJ2-6; 8 nucleotides agree with TRBD1. The CDR3 loop reads CASSARQGSGANVLTF. Here the CDR3 DNA reads TGTGCCAGCAGCGCGAGACAGGGGTCTGGGGCCAACGTCCTGACTTTC.